This T cell receptor (beta chain) came from a study of blood T cell repertoires in COVID-19. Across the whole study: In each case, the material was cDNA or gDNA derived from T cells, B-cell-depleted T cells, or PBMCs.

Original analysis: For nucleated cells, counts were estimated from reference gene primer amplification. The data were produced by immunoSEQ multiplex PCR, yet TCRdb's version contains in-frame clones alone and is incomplete. V, J and clone size reflect that table, while D and trimming were determined from the DNA. The sample records fewer than 250,000 clones, about 86% being singletons. This CDR3 spans 17 amino acids. Germline V gene sequence: CDR1 DFQATT, CDR2 SNEGSKA (reference sequence). J gave up 8 bases and V 3 bases, and 15 bases lay outside the gene matches. The V call is TRBV20-1, the J call TRBJ2-2; 10 positions agree with TRBD2. The receptor was isolated from a woman aged 70-85 years with acute or convalescent COVID-19. Sequencing was carried out using peripheral blood. This CDR3 is CSASRSVLAGVRGELFF. The CDR3 bases are TGCAGTGCTAGTCGGTCCGTTCTAGCGGGGGTGCGGGGGGAGCTGTTTTTT.